Shown below are 21 T cell receptor beta chains from a single sample sequenced in a study of blood T cell repertoires in COVID-19. Measured with immunoSEQ multiplex PCR; TCRdb has only the in-frame clones, and not every one. The table lists about 76,000 clones, 80% to 85% of them singletons. The sample taken for sequencing was peripheral blood. The receptors shown here come from a human donor in a cohort sampled during active COVID-19.

The chain has TRBV18 and TRBJ1-4; tentatively, D is TRBD1 (5 bases). V dropped 4 bases and J dropped 2 bases, with 14 bases sitting between them. Germline V gene data show CDR1 as KGHSH and CDR2 as LQKENI. This CDR3 comprises 16 residues. CDR3 sequence (DNA): TGTGCCAGCTCACGGATGGGGGAGGTCACTAATGAAAAACTGTTTTTT. It codes for CASSRMGEVTNEKLFF.

The chain couples TRBV12-3 or TRBV12-4 to TRBJ2-7; TRBD1 matches at 8 bases. CDR3 size: 13 residues. J was trimmed by 7 bases and V by 6 bases; bases with no gene match: 8. The CDR3, as DNA: TGTGCCAGCAGCATGGGACAGGACAGGGAGCAGTACTTC. Translated: CASSMGQDREQYF.

This chain joins TRBV19 and TRBJ2-3; 9 nucleotides agree with TRBD1. V lost 5 bases and J lost 5; bases outside the gene matches: 8. This CDR3 is 15 amino acids long. Germline CDR1 and CDR2: LNHDA and SQIVND (reference sequence). DNA for the CDR3: TGTGCCAGTAGTGCCGGGACAGGGAGTCTAGATACGCAGTATTTT. It translates to CASSAGTGSLDTQYF.

The chain uses TRBV6-5 and TRBJ2-5; D is perhaps TRBD2 (6 bases). The CDR3 extends over 14 amino acids. CDR1 is MNHEY, CDR2 SVGAGI, per germline. Trimming took off 7 bases at V and 2 bases at J, with 14 bases between the two ends. Here the CDR3 reads CASTTAGRQETQYF. The CDR3, as DNA: TGTGCCAGCACCACCGCAGGGAGGCAAGAGACCCAGTACTTC.

This chain joins TRBV21-1 and TRBJ1-1; the table calls TRBD1, which could not be checked here. TRBV21-1 is marked as a pseudogene. This CDR3 contains 13 residues. The CDR3 bases are TGTGCCAGCAGCGGACACAGGGGGCCTTCGGCTTTCTTT. Translation gives CASSGHRGPSAFF.

The chain recombines TRBV11-2 with TRBJ1-4; 7 bases are a match to TRBD1. The CDR3 is 15 amino acids. Trimming at V came to 5 bases and at J to 6 bases, leaving 9 bases not matched to a gene. Looked up from germline, CDR1 is SGHAT and CDR2 is FQNNGV. This CDR3 reads CASSIRTGSDEKLFF. As DNA, the CDR3 is TGTGCCAGCAGCATACGGACAGGTAGCGATGAAAAACTGTTTTTT.

The chain couples TRBV6-1 to TRBJ1-4; 10 nucleotides line up with TRBD1. CDR3 length equals 15 residues. V lost 3 bases, J lost 6 bases, and 4 bases stayed unmatched. CDR1 is MNHNS, CDR2 SASEGT, per germline. CDR3 coding DNA: TGTGCCAGCAGTGAGAAGGACAGGGGGTATGAAAAACTGTTTTTT. It translates to CASSEKDRGYEKLFF.

This chain links TRBV2 with TRBJ2-3, with TRBD2 identical over 12 bases. Trimming took 8 bases from V and 4 from J; bases not matched to a gene: 7. The germline V gene has CDR1 SNHLY and CDR2 FYNNEI. This CDR3 is built from 15 residues. The CDR3: CASGLAGGRADTQYF. The CDR3 DNA follows: TGTGCCAGCGGGCTAGCGGGGGGGCGAGCAGATACGCAGTATTTT.

The chain combines TRBV9 with TRBJ2-1; TRBD1 aligns across 7 bases. In germline, CDR1 is SGDLS, CDR2 YYNGEE. J gave up 7 bases and V 4 bases, and 17 bases lay outside the gene matches. CDR3 length: 17 amino acids. CDR3 region: CASSPRGSGIDGNEQFF. In nucleotides, the CDR3 is TGTGCCAGCAGCCCCAGGGGGTCAGGGATTGACGGAAATGAGCAGTTCTTC.

The V call is TRBV5-1, the J call TRBJ2-1, with D unclear. Germline V CDR1 and CDR2: SGHRS, YFSETQ. With 1 base removed from V and 0 bases from J, the gap between germline ends came to 2 bases. The CDR3 is made up of 13 amino acids. The CDR3 nucleotides are TGCGCCAGCAGCTTGTACTCCTACAATGAGCAGTTCTTC. Encoded protein: CASSLYSYNEQFF.

The count of this clone is one. The chain uses TRBV11-1 and TRBJ2-7, with a tentative D call TRBD2 (5 bases). Trimming removed 2 bases from V and 0 bases from J, with 14 bases in between. The CDR3 covers 16 residues. Germline V gene data show CDR1 as SGHAT and CDR2 as FQDESV (reference sequence). CDR3: CASSLPRADFSYEQYF. CDR3 sequence (DNA): TGTGCCAGCAGCTTACCGAGGGCAGACTTCTCCTACGAGCAGTACTTC.

The V and J genes are TRBV5-1 and TRBJ1-2; no reliable D call. Germline V lookup: CDR1 SGHRS, CDR2 YFSETQ. This CDR3 spans 15 amino acids. The germline V and J ends were trimmed by 0 bases and 4 bases, with 13 bases remaining between them. The CDR3 DNA reads TGCGCCAGCAGCTTGGGAGGGAATCCCATCTATGGCTACACCTTC. Protein sequence: CASSLGGNPIYGYTF.

The V gene is TRBV5-1, the J gene TRBJ1-1, with a tentative D call TRBD1 (5 bases). Germline loops: CDR1 SGHRS, CDR2 YFSETQ. V gave up 0 bases and J gave up 3 bases, with 15 bases separating them. The CDR3 loop spans 16 amino acids. The CDR3 loop reads CASSLEGRGIDTEAFF. In DNA form, the CDR3 reads TGCGCCAGCAGCTTGGAGGGGAGGGGAATAGACACTGAAGCTTTCTTT.

This clone was detected a few times. The chain uses TRBV5-5 and TRBJ2-3, with TRBD1 matching 8 bases. The CDR3 is 15 residues long. Germline CDR1 SGHKS, CDR2 YYEKEE (reference sequence). Unmatched junction bases numbered 4, after V lost 4 bases and J lost 0 bases. The CDR3 here is CASSRDRLSTDTQYF. The DNA for the CDR3 is TGTGCCAGCAGCCGGGACAGGCTAAGCACAGATACGCAGTATTTT.

V usage is TRBV5-1 and J usage is TRBJ2-3; TRBD2 agrees at 14 bases. V shed 2 bases and J 5 bases; nucleotides not matched to a gene: 1. The V gene's germline CDR1 is SGHRS and CDR2 YFSETQ. The CDR3 is 15 residues long. CDR3 nucleotides: TGCGCCAGCAGCTTAGGGACTAGCGGGGGAGATACGCAGTATTTT. This sequence encodes CASSLGTSGGDTQYF.

The chain links TRBV19 to TRBJ1-6, with 7 bases identical to TRBD1. The CDR3 covers 14 residues. CDR1 and CDR2 from the germline V gene are LNHDA and SQIVND (reference sequence). Unmatched junction bases numbered 3, after V lost 3 bases and J lost 7 bases. The CDR3 coding sequence is TGTGCCAGTAGTATCCGGGACAGCAATTCACCCCTCCACTTT. This codes for CASSIRDSNSPLHF.

V usage is TRBV29-1 and J usage is TRBJ2-5, with unresolved D. The germline CDR1 and CDR2 sequences are SQVTM and ANQGSEA. The CDR3 contains 13 residues. V lost 8 bases to trimming and J lost 2 bases, with 15 bases between them. CDR3 amino acids: CSSSLGAQETQYF. As DNA, the CDR3 is TGCAGCTCTTCTCTTGGAGCACAAGAGACCCAGTACTTC.

The genes are TRBV29-1 and TRBJ2-1; 7 nucleotides line up with TRBD1. V gave up 1 base and J gave up 2 bases; unmatched junction bases: 8. The CDR3 runs 16 residues. Germline CDR1 and CDR2: SQVTM and ANQGSEA. For the CDR3, the DNA is TGCAGCGTTGAAGGTCCGAGGGGGCGCCCCTACAATGAGCAGTTCTTC. Residues: CSVEGPRGRPYNEQFF.

This chain links TRBV16 with TRBJ2-3; D might be TRBD2 (7 bases). The germline V and J ends were trimmed by 4 bases and 3 bases, with 20 bases remaining between them. Germline V CDR1 and CDR2: KGHSY, FQNENV. The CDR3 extends over 17 amino acids. The CDR3 region is CASSPGQRGASTDTQYF. The CDR3, as DNA: TGTGCCAGCAGCCCCGGCCAACGGGGGGCATCAACAGATACGCAGTATTTT.

This rearrangement joins TRBV30 to TRBJ2-2; 9 bases fit TRBD2. This CDR3 spans 15 amino acids. The ends lost 4 bases at V and 4 bases at J; junction bases unmatched: 7. CDR1 and CDR2 from the germline V gene are GTSNPN and SVGIG (reference sequence). The CDR3 sequence: CAWNAGGLGTGELFF. Here the CDR3 DNA reads TGTGCCTGGAACGCGGGGGGGTTGGGCACCGGGGAGCTGTTTTTT.

V usage is TRBV20-1 and J usage is TRBJ1-2, with a possible D match to TRBD1 (6 bases). This CDR3 region has 14 residues. Trimming pared 3 bases from V and 4 bases from J, leaving 15 bases between. Germline V lookup: CDR1 DFQATT, CDR2 SNEGSKA (reference sequence). In DNA, the CDR3 is TGCAGTGCTAGTGATGTGGGGGGGCCCTATGGCTACACCTTC. Its protein product is CSASDVGGPYGYTF.